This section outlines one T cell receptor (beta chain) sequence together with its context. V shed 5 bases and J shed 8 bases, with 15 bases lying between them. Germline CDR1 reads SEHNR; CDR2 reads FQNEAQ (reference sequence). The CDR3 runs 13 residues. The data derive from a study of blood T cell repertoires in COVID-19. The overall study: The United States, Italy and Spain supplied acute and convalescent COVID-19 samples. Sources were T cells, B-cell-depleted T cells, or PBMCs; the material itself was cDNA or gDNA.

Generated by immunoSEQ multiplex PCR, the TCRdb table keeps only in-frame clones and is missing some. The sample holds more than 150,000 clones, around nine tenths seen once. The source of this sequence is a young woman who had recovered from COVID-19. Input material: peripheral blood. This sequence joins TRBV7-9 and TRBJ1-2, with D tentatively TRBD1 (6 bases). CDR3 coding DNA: TGTGCCAGCAGCCTAGGGGGGGTACGAGGCTACACCTTC. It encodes CASSLGGVRGYTF. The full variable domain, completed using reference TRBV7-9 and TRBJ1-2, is DTGVSQNPRHKITKRGQNVTFRCDPISEHNRLYWYRQTLGQGPEFLTYFQNEAQLEKSRLLSDRFSAERPKGSFSTLEIQRTEQGDSAMYLCASSLGGVRGYTFGSGTRLTVV.